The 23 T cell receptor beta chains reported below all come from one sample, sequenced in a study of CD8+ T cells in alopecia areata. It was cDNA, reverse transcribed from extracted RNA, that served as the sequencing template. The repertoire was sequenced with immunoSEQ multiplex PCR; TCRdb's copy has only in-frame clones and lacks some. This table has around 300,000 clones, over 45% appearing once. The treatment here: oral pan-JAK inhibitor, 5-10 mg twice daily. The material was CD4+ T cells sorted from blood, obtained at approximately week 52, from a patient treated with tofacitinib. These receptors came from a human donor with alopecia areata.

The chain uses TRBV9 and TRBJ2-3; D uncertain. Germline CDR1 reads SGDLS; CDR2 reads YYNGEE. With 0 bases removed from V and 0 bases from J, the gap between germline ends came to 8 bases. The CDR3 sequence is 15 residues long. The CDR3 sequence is CASSVDSPSTDTQYF. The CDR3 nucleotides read TGTGCCAGCAGCGTAGACTCTCCAAGCACAGATACGCAGTATTTT.

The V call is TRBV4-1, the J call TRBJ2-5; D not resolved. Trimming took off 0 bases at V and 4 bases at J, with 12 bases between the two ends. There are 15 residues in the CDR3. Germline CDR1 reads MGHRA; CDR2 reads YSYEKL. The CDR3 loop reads CASSQEGRVGETQYF. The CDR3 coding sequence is TGCGCCAGCAGCCAAGAAGGTCGTGTCGGAGAGACCCAGTACTTC.

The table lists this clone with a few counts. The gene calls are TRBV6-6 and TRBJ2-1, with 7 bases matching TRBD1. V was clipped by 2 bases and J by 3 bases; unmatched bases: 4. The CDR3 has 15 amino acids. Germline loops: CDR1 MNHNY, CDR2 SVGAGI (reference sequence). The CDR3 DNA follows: TGTGCCAGCAGTTACAGGGGGCGAATCTACAATGAGCAGTTCTTC. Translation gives CASSYRGRIYNEQFF.

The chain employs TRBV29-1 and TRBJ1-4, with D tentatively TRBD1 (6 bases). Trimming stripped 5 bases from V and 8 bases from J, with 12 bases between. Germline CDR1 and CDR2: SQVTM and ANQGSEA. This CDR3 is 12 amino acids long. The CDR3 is CSVWGAGEKLFF. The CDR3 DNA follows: TGCAGCGTTTGGGGGGCAGGCGAAAAACTGTTTTTT.

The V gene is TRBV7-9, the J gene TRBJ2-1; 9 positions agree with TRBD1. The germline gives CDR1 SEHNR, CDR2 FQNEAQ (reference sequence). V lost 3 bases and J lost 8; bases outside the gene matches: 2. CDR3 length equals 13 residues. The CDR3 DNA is TGTGCCAGCAGCTTCCGACAGGGGGATGAGCAGTTCTTC. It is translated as CASSFRQGDEQFF.

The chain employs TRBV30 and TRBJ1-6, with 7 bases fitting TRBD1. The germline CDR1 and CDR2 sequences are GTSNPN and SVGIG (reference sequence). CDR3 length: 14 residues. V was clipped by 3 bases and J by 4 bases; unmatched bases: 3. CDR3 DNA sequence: TGTGCCTGGAGCACGGGACAGTATAATTCACCCCTCCACTTT. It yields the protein CAWSTGQYNSPLHF. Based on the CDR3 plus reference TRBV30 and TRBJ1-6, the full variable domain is SQTIHQWPATLVQPVGSPLSLECTVEGTSNPNLYWYRQAAGRGLQLLFYSVGIGQISSEVPQNLSASRPQDRQFILSSKKLLLSDSGFYLCAWSTGQYNSPLHFGNGTRLTVT.

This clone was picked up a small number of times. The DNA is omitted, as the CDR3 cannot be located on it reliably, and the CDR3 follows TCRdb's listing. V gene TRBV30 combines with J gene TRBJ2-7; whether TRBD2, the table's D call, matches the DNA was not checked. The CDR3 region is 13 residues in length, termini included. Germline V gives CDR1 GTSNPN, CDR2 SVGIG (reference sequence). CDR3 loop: CAWSVLRAYEQYF.

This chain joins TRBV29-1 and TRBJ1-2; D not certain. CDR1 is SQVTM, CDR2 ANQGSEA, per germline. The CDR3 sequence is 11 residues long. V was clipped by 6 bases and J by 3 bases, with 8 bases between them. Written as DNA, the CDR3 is TGCAGCGTCAGGACGGACTATGGCTACACCTTC. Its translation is CSVRTDYGYTF.

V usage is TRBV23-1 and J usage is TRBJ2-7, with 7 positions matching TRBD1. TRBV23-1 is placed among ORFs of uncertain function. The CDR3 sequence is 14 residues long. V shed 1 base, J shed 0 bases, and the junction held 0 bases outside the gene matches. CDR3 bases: TGCGCCAGCAGTCAATGGGACAGCTCCTACGAGCAGTACTTC. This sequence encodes CASSQWDSSYEQYF.

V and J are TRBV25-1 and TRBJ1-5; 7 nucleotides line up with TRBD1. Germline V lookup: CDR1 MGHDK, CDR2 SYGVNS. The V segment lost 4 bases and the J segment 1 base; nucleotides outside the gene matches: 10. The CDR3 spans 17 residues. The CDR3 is CASSAKLDRPSNQPQHF. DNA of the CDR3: TGTGCCAGCAGTGCCAAGTTGGACAGGCCAAGCAATCAGCCCCAGCATTTT.

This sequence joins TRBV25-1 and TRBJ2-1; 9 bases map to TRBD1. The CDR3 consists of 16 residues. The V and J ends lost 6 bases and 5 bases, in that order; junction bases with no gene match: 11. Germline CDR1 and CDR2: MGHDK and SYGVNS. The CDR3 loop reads CASSKHRGLSNNEQFF. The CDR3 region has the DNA TGTGCCAGCAGCAAGCACAGGGGGCTAAGCAACAATGAGCAGTTCTTC.

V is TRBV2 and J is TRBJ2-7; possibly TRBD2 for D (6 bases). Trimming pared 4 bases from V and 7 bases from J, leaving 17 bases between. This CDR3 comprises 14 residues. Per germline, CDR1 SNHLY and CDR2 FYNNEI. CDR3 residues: CASSGLDPFSEQYF. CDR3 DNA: TGTGCCAGCAGTGGACTAGACCCATTTTCGGAGCAGTACTTC.

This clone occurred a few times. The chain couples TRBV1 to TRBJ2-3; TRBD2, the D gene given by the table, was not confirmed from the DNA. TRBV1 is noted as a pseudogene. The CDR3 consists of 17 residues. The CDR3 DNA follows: TGCACCAGCAGCGCCGGGACTAGCGGGGAATCCACAGATACGCAGTATTTT. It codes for CTSSAGTSGESTDTQYF.

As DNA, the CDR3 is TGTGCCAGCAGCGGTGGCGGGGGGCTCTACACCGGGGAGCTGTTTTTT. Protein: CASSGGGGLYTGELFF. The chain has TRBV9 and TRBJ2-2, with 8 bases identical to TRBD2. V shed 3 bases and J 3 bases; nucleotides not matched to a gene: 7. The CDR3 loop spans 16 amino acids. Germline assignment: CDR1 SGDLS and CDR2 YYNGEE.

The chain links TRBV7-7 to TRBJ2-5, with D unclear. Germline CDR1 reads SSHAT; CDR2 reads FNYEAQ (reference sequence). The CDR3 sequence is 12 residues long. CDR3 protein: CATGSSTETQYF. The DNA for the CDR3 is TGTGCTACCGGCTCCTCCACCGAGACCCAGTACTTC.

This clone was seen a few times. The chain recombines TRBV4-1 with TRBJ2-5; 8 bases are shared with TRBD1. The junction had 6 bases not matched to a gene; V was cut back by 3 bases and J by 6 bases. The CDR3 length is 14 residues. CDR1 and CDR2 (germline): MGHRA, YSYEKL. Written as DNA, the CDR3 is TGCGCCAGCAGCCACCCAGGGGGCGAACAGACCCAGTACTTC. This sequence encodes CASSHPGGEQTQYF.

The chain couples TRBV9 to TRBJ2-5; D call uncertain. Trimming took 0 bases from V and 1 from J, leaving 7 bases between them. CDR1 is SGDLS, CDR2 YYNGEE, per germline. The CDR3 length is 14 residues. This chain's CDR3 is CASSVAGSQETQYF. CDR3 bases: TGTGCCAGCAGCGTAGCTGGTAGCCAAGAGACCCAGTACTTC.

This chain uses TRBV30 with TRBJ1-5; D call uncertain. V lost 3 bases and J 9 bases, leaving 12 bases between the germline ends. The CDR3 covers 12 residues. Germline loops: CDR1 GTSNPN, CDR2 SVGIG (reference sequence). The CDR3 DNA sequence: TGTGCCTGGAGGGTCGTCAACGGGCCCCAGCATTTT. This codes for CAWRVVNGPQHF.

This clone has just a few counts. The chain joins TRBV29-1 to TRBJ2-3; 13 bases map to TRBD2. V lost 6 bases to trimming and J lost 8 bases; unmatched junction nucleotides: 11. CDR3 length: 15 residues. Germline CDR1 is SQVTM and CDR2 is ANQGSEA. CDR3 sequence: CSVEGLAGLGGTQYF. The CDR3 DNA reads TGCAGCGTGGAGGGACTAGCGGGGTTGGGCGGTACGCAGTATTTT.

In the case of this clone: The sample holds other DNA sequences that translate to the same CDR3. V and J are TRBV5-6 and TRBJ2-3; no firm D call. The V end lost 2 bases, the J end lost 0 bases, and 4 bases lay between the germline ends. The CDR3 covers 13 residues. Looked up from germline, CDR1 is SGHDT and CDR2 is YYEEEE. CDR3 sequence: CASSLSSTDTQYF. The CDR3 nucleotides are TGTGCCAGCAGCTTAAGCAGCACAGATACGCAGTATTTT.

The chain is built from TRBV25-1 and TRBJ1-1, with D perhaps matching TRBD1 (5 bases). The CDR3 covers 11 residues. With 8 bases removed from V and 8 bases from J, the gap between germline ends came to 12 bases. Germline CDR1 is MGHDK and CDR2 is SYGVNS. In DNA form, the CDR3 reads TGTGCCAGCCGGCAAGCAGGGGAAGCTTTCTTT. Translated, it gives CASRQAGEAFF.

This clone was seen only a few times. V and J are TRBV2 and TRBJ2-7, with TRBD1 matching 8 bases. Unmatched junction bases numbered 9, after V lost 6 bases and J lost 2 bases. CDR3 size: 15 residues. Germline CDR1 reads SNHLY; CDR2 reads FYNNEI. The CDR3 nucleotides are TGTGCCAGCAGGGACCCAGACAGGGGTACCTACGAGCAGTACTTC. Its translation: CASRDPDRGTYEQYF.

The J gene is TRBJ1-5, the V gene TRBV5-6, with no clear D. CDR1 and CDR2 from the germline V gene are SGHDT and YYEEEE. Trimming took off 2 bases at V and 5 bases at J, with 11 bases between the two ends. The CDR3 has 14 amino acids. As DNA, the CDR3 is TGTGCCAGCAGCTTTGCACATCGCGATCAGCCCCAGCATTTT. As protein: CASSFAHRDQPQHF.